This record covers a single T cell receptor beta chain. The antigen is not known. The donors were in the roughly 110-subject validation cohort; that cohort was separate from the roughly 730-subject first cohort. The sample is drawn from a study of cytomegalovirus exposure and HLA in healthy donors. For the study at large: The 110 or so validation repertoires used the same platform as the roughly 670 first-cohort repertoires, a later analysis reported.

Points from the study as a whole: One later analysis, an examination of the 100 to 150 validation repertoires, found that first-cohort TCR clusters tended to co-occur in them. Investigators reported more than 150 TCR beta chains as tied to cytomegalovirus.

The CDR3 length is 13 residues. CDR1 and CDR2 from the germline V gene are SGHRS and YFSETQ. V gave up 3 bases and J gave up 5 bases, with 8 bases separating them. Here immunoSEQ multiplex PCR was the method, and the copy in TCRdb shows in-frame clones only, minus some. The data hold fewer than 350,000 clones, with roughly 88% observed a single time. Sequenced input: PBMCs. The TCR sequence derives from a woman between 18 and 30 years old in good health and CMV-seronegative. The rearrangement joins TRBV5-1 to TRBJ2-2; D possibly corresponds to TRBD2 (5 bases). Here the CDR3 DNA reads TGCGCCAGCAGCTCGGGGATTACCGGGGAGCTGTTTTTT. Its translation is CASSSGITGELFF.